The clone carrying this TCR beta chain was seen a handful of times. Its antigen is currently unknown. V lost 7 bases, J lost 6 bases, and 18 bases lay in between. The CDR3 is 15 amino acids. Germline CDR1 reads SNHLY; CDR2 reads FYNNEI. The data originate from a study of the immune and genomic landscape of osteosarcoma. Study conclusions and caveats: Immune-hot C3 tumors showed higher but still low clonality than cold C1.

Clones were sequenced by immunoSEQ multiplex PCR, and TCRdb holds only the in-frame ones, with some missing. The table has 1,500 to 2,000 clones, about two thirds seen once. This clonotype was sampled from a boy under 18 with osteosarcoma. The rearrangement uses TRBV2 and TRBJ2-2, with a tentative D call TRBD1 (6 bases). Sequencing was carried out using metastatic tumor tissue from the lung. CDR3: CASTSGQKWPGELFF. The CDR3 coding sequence is TGTGCCAGCACCTCGGGACAAAAGTGGCCCGGGGAGCTGTTTTTT.